Presented here are 9 T cell receptor beta chains from one specimen sequenced in a study of blood T cell repertoires in COVID-19. Generated by immunoSEQ multiplex PCR, the TCRdb table keeps only in-frame clones and is missing some. In the table there are around 330,000 clones, 70% to 90% of which are singletons. Material for sequencing was PBMCs or T cells enriched from blood (not recorded which). The receptors originated from a middle-aged woman who had recovered from COVID-19.

The chain has TRBV28 and TRBJ2-7; TRBD1 aligns across 7 bases. The CDR3 totals 14 residues. V shed 6 bases and J 5 bases; nucleotides not matched to a gene: 10. Germline V gene sequence: CDR1 MDHEN, CDR2 SYDVKM. The CDR3 bases are TGTGCCAGCAGCCGACCGACAGGGTTGGACGAGCAGTACTTC. Its translation: CASSRPTGLDEQYF.

The V gene is TRBV5-6, the J gene TRBJ2-1; D is unresolved. CDR3 size: 15 residues. Germline V lookup: CDR1 SGHDT, CDR2 YYEEEE. The germline V and J ends were trimmed by 1 base and 0 bases, with 8 bases remaining between them. The CDR3 DNA reads as TGTGCCAGCAGCTTGTTCCTGAGCTCCTACAATGAGCAGTTCTTC. This encodes CASSLFLSSYNEQFF.

V usage is TRBV20-1 and J usage is TRBJ1-2; 8 nucleotides align to TRBD1. The CDR3 sequence is 12 residues long. Germline CDR1 and CDR2: DFQATT and SNEGSKA (reference sequence). The J segment lost 7 bases and the V segment lost 3 bases, leaving 4 bases of the junction unmatched. CDR3 sequence (DNA): TGCAGTGCTAGTCAGGGGGCCGGTGGCTACACCTTC. The encoded protein is CSASQGAGGYTF.

V usage is TRBV27 and J usage is TRBJ2-7; D may be TRBD2 (6 bases). The CDR3 sequence is 13 residues long. Per the germline V gene, CDR1 is MNHEY and CDR2 is SMNVEV (reference sequence). Deletions cut 6 bases from V and 3 bases from J, with 12 bases between. The CDR3 DNA reads TGTGCCAGCAGGCGGGGAGGCTACTACGAGCAGTACTTC. It translates to CASRRGGYYEQYF.

The chain has TRBV19 and TRBJ2-7; D possibly corresponds to TRBD2 (5 bases). From germline, CDR1 is LNHDA and CDR2 SQIVND (reference sequence). This CDR3 region has 14 residues. V dropped 3 bases and J dropped 6 bases, with 15 bases sitting between them. The CDR3 protein is CASSIGAEGAEQYF. CDR3 DNA: TGTGCCAGTAGTATCGGAGCGGAAGGAGCCGAGCAGTACTTC. The entire variable domain, with the rest obtained from reference TRBV19 and TRBJ2-7, is as follows: DGGITQSPKYLFRKEGQNVTLSCEQNLNHDAMYWYRQDPGQGLRLIYYSQIVNDFQKGDIAEGYSVSREKKESFPLTVTSAQKNPTAFYLCASSIGAEGAEQYFGPGTRLTVT.

Written as DNA, the CDR3 is TGCAGCGCCCGACGACAGAACACTGAAGCTTTCTTT. It is translated as CSARRQNTEAFF. The V and J genes are TRBV29-1 and TRBJ1-1; D ambiguous. The CDR3 covers 12 residues. Trimming cost V 7 bases and J 1 base, with 10 bases left between them. Germline CDR1 and CDR2: SQVTM and ANQGSEA.

J is TRBJ1-1 and V is TRBV4-2; D unresolved. The CDR3 extends over 15 amino acids. V was trimmed by 2 bases and J by 4 bases, leaving 14 bases between them. CDR1 and CDR2 (germline): LGHNA, YNFKEQ. CDR3: CASSQPYDTATEAFF. The CDR3 DNA follows: TGTGCCAGCAGCCAACCCTACGACACAGCCACTGAAGCTTTCTTT.

The chain couples TRBV9 to TRBJ2-7, with TRBD2 as a possible D gene (6 bases). The germline gives CDR1 SGDLS, CDR2 YYNGEE. The CDR3 extends over 15 amino acids. Trimming left V 5 bases short and J 6 bases short, with 21 bases between. Here the CDR3 DNA reads TGTGCCAGCAGGGCCGAGACTAGGCTCCTACTCGAGCAGTACTTC. Translation: CASRAETRLLLEQYF.

The chain couples TRBV19 to TRBJ2-3; D is unresolved. This CDR3 region has 14 residues. V shed 3 bases and J shed 0 bases, with 7 bases lying between them. From germline, CDR1 is LNHDA and CDR2 SQIVND (reference sequence). The CDR3 is CASSIRGSTDTQYF. CDR3 nucleotide sequence: TGTGCCAGTAGTATTCGTGGCAGCACAGATACGCAGTATTTT.